This T cell receptor beta chain was documented in a study of regulatory T cells in long-lasting Graves disease. Study results and caveats: Persistent cases of Graves' showed reduced TCR diversity relative to newly diagnosed patients.

Comments on this clonotype: Its antigen is undetermined.

Germline V gene sequence: CDR1 LGHDT, CDR2 YNNKEL (reference sequence). V was cut by 4 bases and J by 11 bases, with 11 bases left in between. The CDR3 spans 11 residues. Both iRepertoire HTBI primers and Arm-PCR of CDR3 regions were used to build the TCR beta libraries. How the authors handled the data: Samples jointly harbored about 65 TRBV and 14 TRBJ segments. TCRdb re-derived calls from the multiplex PCR reads in MiXCR, one entry per CDR3 protein. The authors' filters were not applied to this entry. The sample records approximately 400,000 distinct CDR3 sequences, less than 25% being singletons. Time point denoted: persistent/refractory GD, antithyroid drugs over 5 years with positive TRAb. The authors made the TCR library using RNA they extracted from PBMCs. The guidelines of the American Thyroid Association were the basis for diagnosing Graves' disease. In this cohort, patients came from an endocrinology department located in Xi'an, China.

The J gene is TRBJ1-1, the V gene TRBV3-1, with D tentatively TRBD1 (5 bases). Sequences were derived from peripheral blood mononuclear cells (PBMCs), sampled when the disease was refractory, from a patient treated with antithyroid drugs. This receptor was obtained from a female donor with Graves disease. Here the CDR3 DNA reads TGTGCCAGCAGCCCCGGGACGGTCGCTTTCTTT. Protein: CASSPGTVAFF.